This TCR beta chain is drawn from a study of PD-L1 blockade in urothelial cancer. Profiled with immunoSEQ multiplex PCR; TCRdb holds only in-frame clones, not every one. Among about 84,000 clones listed, 82% were seen once. Trimming took 6 bases from V and 7 from J; bases not matched to a gene: 9. The V gene's germline CDR1 is LNHDA and CDR2 SQIVND (reference sequence). The CDR3 spans 15 residues. The V call is TRBV19, the J call TRBJ2-2; 9 bases map to TRBD1. The clonotype originates from a man between 65 and 79 years old with urothelial cancer. The source material was PBMCs, sampled around atezolizumab (anti-PD-L1) treatment. In nucleotides, the CDR3 is TGTGCCAGTAGCTACCGGGACAGGGACGGCGGGGAGCTGTTTTTT. Translating gives CASSYRDRDGGELFF.